Each of the 28 T cell receptor beta chains below was sequenced from the same sample in a study of prognosis after radiotherapy for stage I lung cancer (TCRdb year 2021). Sequencing was performed on an Illumina HiSeq 3000. Two rounds of multiplex PCR were performed to amplify the TCR beta CDR3 region from genomic DNA. In the first round of PCR, primers specific to each TRBV and TRBJ gene were used, and the primer sequences are filed in Chinese patent CN105087789A. The public reads were quality trimmed at Q25 with fastp and then assembled into clones with MiXCR by TCRdb, keeping productive beta chains. Records with the same CDR3 protein are collapsed into one entry carrying the most frequent genes and DNA. Counted in this sample were about 30,000 distinct CDR3 sequences; around 30% of them appeared once. The top ten clones comprise around an eighth of the sample. Sequencing used PBMCs, obtained before or after stereotactic body radiation therapy (not recorded which). These receptors all stem from a donor aged 50 or older with non-small cell lung cancer.

This clonotype has ten or more counts. The chain combines TRBV28 with TRBJ1-2, with D perhaps TRBD1 (5 bases). V gave up 8 bases and J gave up 12 bases, with 34 bases separating them. The CDR3 is 17 amino acids. CDR1 and CDR2 from the germline V gene are MDHEN and SYDVKM. CDR3 amino acids: CASSPVTGQGPVFVNTF. The CDR3 nucleotides read TGTGCCAGCTCCCCGGTTACGGGGCAGGGCCCGGTTTTTGTCAACACCTTC.

Many counts were recorded for this clonotype. J is TRBJ2-7 and V is TRBV30; 11 bases agree with TRBD1. This CDR3 has 15 residues. The J segment lost 5 bases and the V segment lost 2 bases, leaving 8 bases of the junction unmatched. Germline values: CDR1 GTSNPN, CDR2 SVGIG (reference sequence). This chain's CDR3 is CAWSWGTGGIDEQYF. CDR3 nucleotide sequence: TGTGCCTGGAGTTGGGGGACAGGGGGTATCGACGAGCAGTACTTC. Full variable domain (outside the CDR3, taken from reference TRBV30 and TRBJ2-7): SQTIHQWPATLVQPVGSPLSLECTVEGTSNPNLYWYRQAAGRGLQLLFYSVGIGQISSEVPQNLSASRPQDRQFILSSKKLLLSDSGFYLCAWSWGTGGIDEQYFGPGTRLTVT.

The chain combines TRBV15 with TRBJ2-3; no clear D gene. Trimming took 8 bases from V and 4 from J, leaving 19 bases between them. The CDR3 loop spans 15 amino acids. CDR1 and CDR2 from the germline V gene are LNHNV and YYDKDF (reference sequence). For the CDR3, the DNA is TGTGCCACCGACCTAAAGAAGGGAACCGCAGATACGCAGTATTTT. Residues: CATDLKKGTADTQYF.

Note on this clonotype: Compared with germline, one end of the junction differs, possibly owing to a read error. This rearrangement joins TRBV19 to TRBJ2-7; 7 nucleotides align to TRBD1. Germline CDR1 LNHDA, CDR2 SQIVND (reference sequence). This CDR3 region has 17 residues. Written as DNA, the CDR3 is TGTGCCAGTAGCCAAATTGGGACAGCTATCTACTCCTACGATCAGTACTTC. Translation: CASSQIGTAIYSYDQYF.

In its sample, this clonotype was seen once. V is TRBV15 and J is TRBJ2-7, with D hard to call. Germline V lookup: CDR1 LNHNV, CDR2 YYDKDF (reference sequence). The ends were cut back, 0 bases at V and 3 bases at J, with 6 bases in the middle. The length of the CDR3 is 13 residues. CDR3 sequence reads: CATSRDKIYEQYF. In DNA form, the CDR3 reads TGTGCCACCAGCAGAGACAAGATCTACGAGCAGTACTTC.

This clonotype appeared many times. This chain joins TRBV7-2 and TRBJ1-5, with D uncertain. V was trimmed by 1 base and J by 0 bases, leaving 7 bases between them. Germline loops: CDR1 SGHTA, CDR2 FQGNSA. This CDR3 region has 15 residues. As DNA, the CDR3 is TGTGCCAGCAGCTTAGGTGGGGTTAGCAATCAGCCCCAGCATTTT. Protein sequence: CASSLGGVSNQPQHF.

There are many counts of this clonotype. The chain employs TRBV7-2 and TRBJ2-7, with D possibly being TRBD2 (6 bases). The CDR3 spans 15 residues. Trimming stripped 6 bases from V and 4 bases from J, with 19 bases between. Per germline, CDR1 SGHTA and CDR2 FQGNSA. CDR3 coding DNA: TGTGCCAGCAGAATGGGTGGAGGGGCCGGGTACGAGCAGTACTTC. Its translation is CASRMGGGAGYEQYF.

Ten or more counts support this clonotype. The genes are TRBV30 and TRBJ2-5; TRBD1 might be the D (6 bases). This CDR3 is 14 amino acids long. The V end lost 1 base, the J end lost 4 bases, and 13 bases lay between the germline ends. Germline V gene sequence: CDR1 GTSNPN, CDR2 SVGIG (reference sequence). The CDR3 reads CAWSALQGGETQYF. The CDR3, as DNA: TGTGCCTGGAGTGCCTTACAGGGTGGAGAGACCCAGTACTTC.

This clonotype was observed many times. The gene calls are TRBV30 and TRBJ1-1; D might be TRBD1 (6 bases). CDR1 is GTSNPN and CDR2 is SVGIG in the germline V gene (reference sequence). This CDR3 is built from 16 residues. Trimming pared 0 bases from V and 4 bases from J, leaving 18 bases between. The DNA of the CDR3 is TGTGCCTGGAGTGTATGGGGGGCAGGGGACATCACTGAAGCTTTCTTT. This codes for CAWSVWGAGDITEAFF.

This chain links TRBV6-9 with TRBJ1-2; D gene ambiguous. From germline, CDR1 is MNHGY and CDR2 SVAAGI. Trimming pared 3 bases from V and 6 bases from J, leaving 11 bases between. This CDR3 is 13 amino acids long. The CDR3 coding sequence is TGTGCCAGCAGTTACGCCGGGAACAATGGCTACACCTTC. Translation gives CASSYAGNNGYTF.

This clonotype showed up just once. The chain has TRBV6-4 and TRBJ2-1, with D perhaps TRBD1 (6 bases). V was shortened by 6 bases and J by 5 bases, with 14 bases between the two germline ends. CDR3 length: 14 amino acids. The germline CDR1 and CDR2 sequences are MRHNA and SNTAGT. CDR3 loop: CASSATGDNNEQFF. In DNA form, the CDR3 reads TGTGCCAGCAGCGCCACCGGGGACAACAATGAGCAGTTCTTC.

This clonotype was counted a few times. The V and J genes are TRBV4-1 and TRBJ2-7; tentatively, D is TRBD1 or TRBD2 (5 bases each). V dropped 4 bases and J dropped 2 bases, with 15 bases sitting between them. Germline-derived CDR1 and CDR2 are MGHRA and YSYEKL. The CDR3 covers 15 residues. The CDR3 nucleotides read TGCGCCAGCAGCCCAGACCGGGACCACCCCTACGAGCAGTACTTC. Its protein is CASSPDRDHPYEQYF.

Note on this clonotype: This likely came from a read error, as a far larger clone is one base away. The J gene is TRBJ1-1, the V gene TRBV6-1, with a weak D call TRBD1 (6 bases). The germline CDR1 and CDR2 sequences are MNHNS and SASEGT. This CDR3 contains 14 residues. The V gene lost 7 bases and the J gene lost 1 base, with 13 bases spanning the gap. CDR3 bases: TGTGCCAGCATAAATGACAGGTCGAACACTGAAGCTTTCTTT. It specifies CASINDRSNTEAFF.

This clonotype was detected many times. The chain uses TRBV20-1 and TRBJ2-7; weak D call: TRBD1 (6 bases). The germline CDR1 and CDR2 sequences are DFQATT and SNEGSKA (reference sequence). The CDR3 sequence is 12 residues long. V was clipped by 5 bases and J by 3 bases, with 11 bases between them. CDR3 sequence (DNA): TGCAGTGCTTCTGACAGGTTCTACGAGCAGTACTTC. This gives the protein CSASDRFYEQYF.

As concerns this clonotype: Since a far larger clone is one base different, this is likely a read error. The genes are TRBV6-5 and TRBJ1-5; D unclear. There are 12 residues in the CDR3. Per germline, CDR1 MNHEY and CDR2 SVGAGI. V lost 4 bases, J lost 4 bases, and 5 bases lay in between. CDR3 protein: CASSCGNQPQHF. CDR3 coding DNA: TGTGCCAGCAGTTGTGGGAATCAGCCCCAGCATTTT.

This clonotype was seen many times. The rearrangement links TRBV9 to TRBJ2-1; TRBD2 might be the D (5 bases). The CDR3 has 14 residues. The ends were cut back, 2 bases at V and 6 bases at J, with 12 bases in the middle. The germline CDR1 and CDR2 sequences are SGDLS and YYNGEE. The CDR3 is CASSVRPGINEQFF. The CDR3 DNA is TGTGCCAGCAGCGTCCGACCGGGGATCAATGAGCAGTTCTTC.

This clonotype is medium-sized by share. The chain uses TRBV6-1 and TRBJ2-3; D unclear. The CDR3 covers 15 residues. Germline V gene sequence: CDR1 MNHNS, CDR2 SASEGT. V shed 5 bases and J shed 4 bases, with 16 bases lying between them. Written as DNA, the CDR3 is TGTGCCAGCAGTACCGGTCCGGATGGGGCAGATACGCAGTATTTT. Its translation: CASSTGPDGADTQYF.

As DNA, the CDR3 is TGTGCCAGCACCCCGGACAGGGGGAATGAGCAGTTCTTC. Amino acids: CASTPDRGNEQFF. The rearrangement joins TRBV7-9 to TRBJ2-1; TRBD1 aligns across 10 bases. The CDR3 has 13 amino acids. V lost 7 bases and J lost 7; bases outside the gene matches: 4. The V gene's germline CDR1 is SEHNR and CDR2 FQNEAQ (reference sequence). Variable domain in full (rest from reference TRBV7-9 and TRBJ2-1): DTGVSQNPRHKITKRGQNVTFRCDPISEHNRLYWYRQTLGQGPEFLTYFQNEAQLEKSRLLSDRFSAERPKGSFSTLEIQRTEQGDSAMYLCASTPDRGNEQFFGPGTRLTVL.

This clonotype was seen a single time. Possible read error: a much larger clone is one base away. The J gene is TRBJ2-5, the V gene TRBV6-2 or TRBV6-3, with a weak D call TRBD1 (5 bases). CDR1 and CDR2 from the germline V gene are MNHEY and SVGEGT. The CDR3 loop spans 12 amino acids. The CDR3 sequence: CASIDREEAQYF. The CDR3 DNA follows: TGTGCCAGCATTGACAGAGAAGAGGCCCAGTACTTC.

There are many counts of this clonotype. V usage is TRBV27 and J usage is TRBJ2-7; D is unclear. Trimming took 2 bases from V and 0 from J, leaving 8 bases between them. In germline, CDR1 is MNHEY, CDR2 SMNVEV (reference sequence). The CDR3 has 14 amino acids. The CDR3 DNA follows: TGTGCCAGCAGTTTAAGTGGGGACTCCTACGAGCAGTACTTC. Protein: CASSLSGDSYEQYF.

The chain is built from TRBV19 and TRBJ2-6; tentatively, D is TRBD1 (5 bases). Trimming removed 6 bases at V and 4 bases at J, with 22 bases between. The CDR3 has 18 amino acids. Germline values: CDR1 LNHDA, CDR2 SQIVND (reference sequence). This CDR3 is CASSLDSSTFSGANVLTF. The CDR3 coding sequence is TGTGCCAGTAGCCTAGACAGCAGTACTTTCTCAGGGGCCAACGTCCTGACTTTC.

This clonotype was observed many times. This chain connects TRBV4-1 to TRBJ2-3; tentatively, D is TRBD2 (6 bases). The ends were cut back, 3 bases at V and 5 bases at J, with 15 bases in the middle. Germline CDR1 reads MGHRA; CDR2 reads YSYEKL. The CDR3 spans 15 residues. CDR3 sequence: CASSQESLGGDTQYF. The CDR3 coding sequence is TGCGCCAGCAGCCAGGAGTCGCTGGGGGGAGATACGCAGTATTTT.

In regard to this clonotype: The junction shows a germline mismatch at one end, possibly a read error. The CDR3 nucleotides are TGTGCCATAGTACTGGACACCGGGGAGATGTTTTTT. It specifies CAIVLDTGEMFF. This sequence joins TRBV2 and TRBJ2-2; D is possibly TRBD1 or TRBD2 (5 bases each). The length of the CDR3 is 12 residues. Germline lookup yields CDR1 SNHLY and CDR2 FYNNEI.

This clonotype has ten or more counts. The CDR3 region has the DNA TGTGCCAGCAGCGTTCGCTCTGGGGCCAACGTCCTGACTTTC. This translates into CASSVRSGANVLTF. The chain uses TRBV9 and TRBJ2-6; D gene unclear. Germline assignment: CDR1 SGDLS and CDR2 YYNGEE. This CDR3 is 14 amino acids long. V was cut by 2 bases and J by 0 bases, with 3 bases left in between. The full variable domain, completed using reference TRBV9 and TRBJ2-6, is DSGVTQTPKHLITATGQRVTLRCSPRSGDLSVYWYQQSLDQGLQFLIQYYNGEERAKGNILERFSAQQFPDLHSELNLSSLELGDSALYFCASSVRSGANVLTFGAGSRLTVL.

By its share, this clonotype is medium-sized (0.01 to 0.1%). This chain connects TRBV6-1 to TRBJ1-6, with TRBD1 identical over 7 bases. V dropped 0 bases and J dropped 7; count of bases not matched to a gene: 6. The CDR3 spans 16 residues. Per the germline V gene, CDR1 is MNHNS and CDR2 is SASEGT. The CDR3 region has the DNA TGTGCCAGCAGTGAAGCAGGGGGCATCGGGAATTCACCCCTCCACTTT. Its translation is CASSEAGGIGNSPLHF.

This clonotype was observed at least ten times. The gene calls are TRBV10-3 and TRBJ2-7; no reliable D call. The germline CDR1 and CDR2 sequences are ENHRY and SYGVKD. V lost 3 bases and J 7 bases, leaving 16 bases between the germline ends. This CDR3 is 14 amino acids long. The DNA of the CDR3 is TGTGCCATCAGTGACCAGCCCCCTTCGGGTGAGCAGTACTTC. Amino acids: CAISDQPPSGEQYF.

This clonotype was seen once. The J gene is TRBJ2-1, the V gene TRBV7-2; the D is unclear. CDR1 is SGHTA and CDR2 is FQGNSA in the germline V gene. The CDR3 is 15 residues long. Trimming pared 0 bases from V and 0 bases from J, leaving 6 bases between. CDR3: CASSLAGSSYNEQFF. The CDR3 DNA is TGTGCCAGCAGCTTAGCGGGAAGCTCCTACAATGAGCAGTTCTTC. Using reference TRBV7-2 and TRBJ2-1 for the parts outside the CDR3, the full variable domain is GAGVSQSPSNKVTEKGKDVELRCDPISGHTALYWYRQSLGQGLEFLIYFQGNSAPDKSGLPSDRFSAERTGGSVSTLTIQRTQQEDSAVYLCASSLAGSSYNEQFFGPGTRLTVL.

The sample holds many counts of this clonotype. The J gene is TRBJ2-1, the V gene TRBV30; 9 bases align to TRBD1. The CDR3 consists of 17 residues. V trimming: 3 bases; J trimming: 3 bases; junction bases outside the gene matches: 12. Germline V gene sequence: CDR1 GTSNPN, CDR2 SVGIG (reference sequence). The CDR3 coding sequence is TGTGCCTGGAGGATTGGACAGGGGTCGGTAAGCTACAATGAGCAGTTCTTC. Protein: CAWRIGQGSVSYNEQFF.